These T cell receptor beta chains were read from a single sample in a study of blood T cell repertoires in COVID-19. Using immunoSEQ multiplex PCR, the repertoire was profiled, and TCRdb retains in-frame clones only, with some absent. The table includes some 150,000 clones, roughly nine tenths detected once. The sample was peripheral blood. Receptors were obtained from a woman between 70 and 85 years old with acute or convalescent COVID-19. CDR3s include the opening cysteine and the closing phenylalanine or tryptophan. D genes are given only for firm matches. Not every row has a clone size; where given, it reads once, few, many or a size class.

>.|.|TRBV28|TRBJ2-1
TGTGCCAGCAGTCCCAGCGGGACAGGTAGTTATAATGAGCAGTTCTTC
CASSPSGTGSYNEQFF
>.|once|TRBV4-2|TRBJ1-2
TGTGCCAGCAGCCAAGACCGGACCGGGCCGGGGGGCTACACCTTC
CASSQDRTGPGGYTF
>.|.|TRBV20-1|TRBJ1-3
TGCAGTGCTAACTTCGGAAACACCATATATTTT
CSANFGNTIYF
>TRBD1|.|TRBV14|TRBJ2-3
TGTGCCAGCAGCTCGGACAGGGACACAGATACGCAGTATTTT
CASSSDRDTDTQYF
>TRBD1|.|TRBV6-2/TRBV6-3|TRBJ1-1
TGTGCCAGCAGTTACGGAGGGGGCTACATGAACACTGAAGCTTTCTTT
CASSYGGGYMNTEAFF
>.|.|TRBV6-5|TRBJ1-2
TGTGCCAGCAGTAAGGACACCTACTATGGCTACACCTTC
CASSKDTYYGYTF
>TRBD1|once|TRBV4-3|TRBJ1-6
TGCGCCAGCAGCCTCGGGACAGCCGACCGCTCACCCCTCCACTTT
CASSLGTADRSPLHF
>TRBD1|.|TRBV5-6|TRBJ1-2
TGTGCCAGCAGCTTTCTGACAGGGGGCATGGGGAGGTATGGCTACACCTTC
CASSFLTGGMGRYGYTF
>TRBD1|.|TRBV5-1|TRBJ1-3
TGCGCCAGCAGCTCAACGACAGGGGGCTATGGAAACACCATATATTTT
CASSSTTGGYGNTIYF
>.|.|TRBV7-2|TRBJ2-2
TGTGCCAGCAGGAAAGAGGCCACCGGGGAGCTGTTTTTT
CASRKEATGELFF
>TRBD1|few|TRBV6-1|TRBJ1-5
TGTGCCAGCAGTGAGCAGACCGGGGGACAGGGCAATCAGCCCCAGCATTTT
CASSEQTGGQGNQPQHF
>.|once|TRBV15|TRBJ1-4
TGTGCCACCAGCAGAGATCGCGCAACTAATGAAAAACTGTTTTTT
CATSRDRATNEKLFF
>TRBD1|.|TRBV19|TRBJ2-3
TGTGCCAGAATTATAGGGGGCCCGGCGAAAGATACGCAGTATTTT
CARIIGGPAKDTQYF
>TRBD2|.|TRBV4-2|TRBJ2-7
TGTGCCAGCAGCCAAGTGACTAGCGGGGGCGCCACCTCCTACGAGCAGTACTTC
CASSQVTSGGATSYEQYF
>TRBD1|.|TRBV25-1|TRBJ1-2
TGTGCCAGCAGTGAATTCCGGGACAGGGGATATGGCTACACCTTC
CASSEFRDRGYGYTF
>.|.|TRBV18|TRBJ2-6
TGTGCCAGCTCACTCCAGACAGGTACTTACTCTGGGGCCAACGTCCTGACTTTC
CASSLQTGTYSGANVLTF